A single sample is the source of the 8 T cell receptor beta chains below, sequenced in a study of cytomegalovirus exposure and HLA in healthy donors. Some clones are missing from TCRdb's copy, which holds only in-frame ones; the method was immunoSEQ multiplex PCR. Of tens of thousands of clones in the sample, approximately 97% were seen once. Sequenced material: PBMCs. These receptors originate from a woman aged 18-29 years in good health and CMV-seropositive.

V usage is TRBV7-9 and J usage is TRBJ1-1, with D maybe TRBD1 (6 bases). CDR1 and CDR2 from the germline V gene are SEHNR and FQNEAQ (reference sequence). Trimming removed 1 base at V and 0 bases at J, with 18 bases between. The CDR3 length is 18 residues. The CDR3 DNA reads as TGTGCCAGCAGCTTAGATCCTGAGGGACATCAAATGAACACTGAAGCTTTCTTT. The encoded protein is CASSLDPEGHQMNTEAFF.

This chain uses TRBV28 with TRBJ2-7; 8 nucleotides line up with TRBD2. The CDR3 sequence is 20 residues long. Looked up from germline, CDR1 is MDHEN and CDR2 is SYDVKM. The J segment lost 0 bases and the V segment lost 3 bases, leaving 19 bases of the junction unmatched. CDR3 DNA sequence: TGTGCCAGCAGTTTGCGCCATGCGTGGGCGGGAGGACAGAGCTCCTACGAGCAGTACTTC. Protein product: CASSLRHAWAGGQSSYEQYF.

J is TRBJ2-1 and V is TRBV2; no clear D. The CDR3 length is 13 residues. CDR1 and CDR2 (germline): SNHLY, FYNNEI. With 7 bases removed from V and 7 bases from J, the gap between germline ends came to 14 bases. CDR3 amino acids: CASIRPRRNEQFF. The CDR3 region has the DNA TGTGCCAGCATCCGGCCTAGGAGAAATGAGCAGTTCTTC.

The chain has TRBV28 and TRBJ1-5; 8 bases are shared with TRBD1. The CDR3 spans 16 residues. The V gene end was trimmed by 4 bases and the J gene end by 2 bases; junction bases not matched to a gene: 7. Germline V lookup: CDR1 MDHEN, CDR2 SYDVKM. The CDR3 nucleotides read TGTGCCAGCAGTTCCGGGACAGGAATAGGCAATCAGCCCCAGCATTTT. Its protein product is CASSSGTGIGNQPQHF.

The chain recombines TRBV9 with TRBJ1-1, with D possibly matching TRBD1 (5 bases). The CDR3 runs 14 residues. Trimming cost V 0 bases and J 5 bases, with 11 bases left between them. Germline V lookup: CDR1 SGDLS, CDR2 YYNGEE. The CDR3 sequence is CASSVVGAETEAFF. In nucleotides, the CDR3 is TGTGCCAGCAGCGTAGTTGGGGCGGAAACTGAAGCTTTCTTT.

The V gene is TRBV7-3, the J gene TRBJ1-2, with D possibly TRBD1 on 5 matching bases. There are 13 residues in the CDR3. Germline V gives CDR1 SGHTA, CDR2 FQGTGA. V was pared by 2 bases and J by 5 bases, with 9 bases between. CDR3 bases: TGTGCCAGCAGCTTATTTGGGGGGTATGGCTACACCTTC. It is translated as CASSLFGGYGYTF.

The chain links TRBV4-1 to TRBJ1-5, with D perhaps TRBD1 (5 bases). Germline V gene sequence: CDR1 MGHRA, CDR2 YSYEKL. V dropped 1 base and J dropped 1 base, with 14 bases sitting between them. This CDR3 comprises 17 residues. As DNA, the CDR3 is TGCGCCAGCAGCCAAGGGTGGGGGGGTCTCAGCAATCAGCCCCAGCATTTT. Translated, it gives CASSQGWGGLSNQPQHF.

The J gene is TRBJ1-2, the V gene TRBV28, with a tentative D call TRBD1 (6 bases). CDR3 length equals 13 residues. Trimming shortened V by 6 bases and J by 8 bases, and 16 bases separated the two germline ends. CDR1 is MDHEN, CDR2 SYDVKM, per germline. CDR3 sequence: CASRPGQQLGYTF. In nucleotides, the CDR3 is TGTGCCAGCAGACCCGGACAGCAGTTGGGCTACACCTTC.